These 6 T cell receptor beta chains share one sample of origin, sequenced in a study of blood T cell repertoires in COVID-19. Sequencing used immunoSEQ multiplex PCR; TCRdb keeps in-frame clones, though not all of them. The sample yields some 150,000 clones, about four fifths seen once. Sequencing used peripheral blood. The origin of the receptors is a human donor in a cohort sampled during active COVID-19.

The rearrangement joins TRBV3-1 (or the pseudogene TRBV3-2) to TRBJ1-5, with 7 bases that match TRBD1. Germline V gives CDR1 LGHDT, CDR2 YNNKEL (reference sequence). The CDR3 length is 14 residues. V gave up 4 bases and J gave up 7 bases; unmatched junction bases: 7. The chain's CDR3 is CASSPRDSQQPQHF. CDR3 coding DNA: TGTGCCAGCAGCCCCCGGGACAGCCAACAGCCCCAGCATTTT.

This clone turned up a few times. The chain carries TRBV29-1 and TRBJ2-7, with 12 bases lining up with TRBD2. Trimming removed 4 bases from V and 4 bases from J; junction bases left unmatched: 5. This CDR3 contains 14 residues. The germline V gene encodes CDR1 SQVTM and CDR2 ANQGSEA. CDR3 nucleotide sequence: TGCAGCGTTGCCCCACTAGCGGGAGGATACGAGCAGTACTTC. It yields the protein CSVAPLAGGYEQYF.

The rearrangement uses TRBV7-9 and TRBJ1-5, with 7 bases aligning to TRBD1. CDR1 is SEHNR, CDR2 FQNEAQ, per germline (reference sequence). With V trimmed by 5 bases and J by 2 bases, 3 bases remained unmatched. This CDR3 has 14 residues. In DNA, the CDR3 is TGTGCCAGCAGCCCCGGGACAGGCAATCAGCCCCAGCATTTT. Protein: CASSPGTGNQPQHF. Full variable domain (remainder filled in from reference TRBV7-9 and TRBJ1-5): DTGVSQNPRHKITKRGQNVTFRCDPISEHNRLYWYRQTLGQGPEFLTYFQNEAQLEKSRLLSDRFSAERPKGSFSTLEIQRTEQGDSAMYLCASSPGTGNQPQHFGDGTRLSIL.

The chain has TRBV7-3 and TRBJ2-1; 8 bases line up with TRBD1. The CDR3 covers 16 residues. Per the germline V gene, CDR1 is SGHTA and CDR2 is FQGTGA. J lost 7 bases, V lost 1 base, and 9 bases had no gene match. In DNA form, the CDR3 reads TGTGCCAGCAGCTTAAACCAGGGGGCGATGGGGAATGAGCAGTTCTTC. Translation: CASSLNQGAMGNEQFF.

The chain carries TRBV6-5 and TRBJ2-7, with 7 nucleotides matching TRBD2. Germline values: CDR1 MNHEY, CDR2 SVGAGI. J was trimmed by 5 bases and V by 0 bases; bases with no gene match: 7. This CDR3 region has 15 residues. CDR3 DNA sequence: TGTGCCAGCAGTTACTCCCAGCGGGATAACGACGAGCAGTACTTC. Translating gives CASSYSQRDNDEQYF.

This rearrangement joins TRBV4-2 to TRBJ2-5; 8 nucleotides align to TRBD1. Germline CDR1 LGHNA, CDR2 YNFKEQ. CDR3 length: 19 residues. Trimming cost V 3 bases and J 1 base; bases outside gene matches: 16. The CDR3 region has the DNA TGTGCCAGCAGCCAGACTTGGCATGGGACAGGAGTCAGCCAAGAGACCCAGTACTTC. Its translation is CASSQTWHGTGVSQETQYF.